The clone carrying this T cell receptor beta chain showed up just a few times. The sample belongs to a study of regulatory T cells in long-lasting Graves disease. Time point specified: persistent/refractory GD, antithyroid drugs over 5 years with positive TRAb. The TCR library used RNA extracted from PBMCs. The germline V and J ends were trimmed by 5 bases and 5 bases, with 15 bases remaining between them. Germline values: CDR1 SQVTM, CDR2 ANQGSEA. The CDR3 has 14 amino acids. Building the TCR beta libraries relied on iRepertoire HTBI primers, and CDR3 regions underwent Arm-PCR. TCRdb re-called the multiplex PCR reads through MiXCR, storing one row per CDR3 protein. The sample yields around 400,000 distinct CDR3 sequences, roughly 23% seen once.

This TCR was sampled from a middle-aged woman with Graves disease. V usage is TRBV29-1 and J usage is TRBJ2-2; D may be TRBD1 or TRBD2 (6 bases each). Sequenced here: peripheral blood mononuclear cells (PBMCs), sampled when the disease was refractory, from a patient treated with antithyroid drugs. The CDR3 DNA sequence: TGCAGCGTTCAAGGGGGAGGATTAACCGGGGAGCTGTTTTTT. This sequence encodes CSVQGGGLTGELFF.